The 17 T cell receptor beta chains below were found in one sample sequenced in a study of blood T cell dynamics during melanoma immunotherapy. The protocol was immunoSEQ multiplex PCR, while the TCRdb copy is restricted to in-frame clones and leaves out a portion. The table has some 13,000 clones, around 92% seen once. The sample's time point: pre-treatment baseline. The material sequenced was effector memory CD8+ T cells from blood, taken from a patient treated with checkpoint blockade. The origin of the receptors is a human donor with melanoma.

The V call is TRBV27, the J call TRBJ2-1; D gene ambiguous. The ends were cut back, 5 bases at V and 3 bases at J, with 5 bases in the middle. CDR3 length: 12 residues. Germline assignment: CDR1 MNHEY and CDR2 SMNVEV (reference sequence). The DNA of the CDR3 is TGTGCCAGCAGTCCTGACTACAATGAGCAGTTCTTC. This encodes CASSPDYNEQFF.

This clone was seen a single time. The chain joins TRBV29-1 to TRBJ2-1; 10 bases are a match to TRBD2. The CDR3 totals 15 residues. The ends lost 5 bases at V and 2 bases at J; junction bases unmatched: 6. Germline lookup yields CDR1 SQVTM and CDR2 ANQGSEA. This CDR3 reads CSVPTSGTTYNEQFF. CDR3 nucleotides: TGCAGCGTTCCTACTAGCGGGACCACCTACAATGAGCAGTTCTTC.

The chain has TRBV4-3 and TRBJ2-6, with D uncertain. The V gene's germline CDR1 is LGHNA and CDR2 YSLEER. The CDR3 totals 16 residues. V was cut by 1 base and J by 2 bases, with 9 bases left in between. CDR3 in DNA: TGCGCCAGCAGCCAAGTTTACGTCGCTGGGGCCAACGTCCTGACTTTC. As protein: CASSQVYVAGANVLTF.

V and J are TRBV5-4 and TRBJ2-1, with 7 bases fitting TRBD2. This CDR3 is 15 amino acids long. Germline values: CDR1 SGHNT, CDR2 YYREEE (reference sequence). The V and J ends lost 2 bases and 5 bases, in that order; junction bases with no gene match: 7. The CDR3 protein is CASSFGASGDNEQFF. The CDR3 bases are TGTGCCAGCAGCTTTGGGGCTAGCGGCGACAATGAGCAGTTCTTC.

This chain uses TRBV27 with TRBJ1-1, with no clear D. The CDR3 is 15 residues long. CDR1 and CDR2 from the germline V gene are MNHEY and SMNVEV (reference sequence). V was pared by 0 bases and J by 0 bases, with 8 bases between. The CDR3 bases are TGTGCCAGCAGTTTATCCCATGGGCTGAACACTGAAGCTTTCTTT. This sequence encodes CASSLSHGLNTEAFF.

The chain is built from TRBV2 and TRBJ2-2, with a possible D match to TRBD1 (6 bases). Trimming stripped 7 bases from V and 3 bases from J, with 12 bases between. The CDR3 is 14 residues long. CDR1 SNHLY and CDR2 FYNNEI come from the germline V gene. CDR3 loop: CASNAGGHTGELFF. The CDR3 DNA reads TGTGCCAGCAATGCTGGGGGCCACACCGGGGAGCTGTTTTTT.

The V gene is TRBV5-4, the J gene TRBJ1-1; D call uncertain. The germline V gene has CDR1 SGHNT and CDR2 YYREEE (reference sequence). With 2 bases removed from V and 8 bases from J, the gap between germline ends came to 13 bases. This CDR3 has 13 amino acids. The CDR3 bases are TGTGCCAGCAGCTTTGCGGGGAGTGACGAAGCTTTCTTT. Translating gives CASSFAGSDEAFF.

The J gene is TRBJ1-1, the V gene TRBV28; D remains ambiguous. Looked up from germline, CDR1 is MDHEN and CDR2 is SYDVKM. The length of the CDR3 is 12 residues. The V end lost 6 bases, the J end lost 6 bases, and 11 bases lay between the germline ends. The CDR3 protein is CASRNWQSEAFF. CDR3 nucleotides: TGTGCCAGCAGAAATTGGCAGTCTGAAGCTTTCTTT.

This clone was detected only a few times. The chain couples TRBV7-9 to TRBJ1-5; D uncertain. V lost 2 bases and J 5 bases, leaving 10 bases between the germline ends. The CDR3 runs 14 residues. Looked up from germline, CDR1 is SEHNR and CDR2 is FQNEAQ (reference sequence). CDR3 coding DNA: TGTGCCAGCAGCTTATCTGGCAGCTATCAGCCCCAGCATTTT. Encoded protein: CASSLSGSYQPQHF.

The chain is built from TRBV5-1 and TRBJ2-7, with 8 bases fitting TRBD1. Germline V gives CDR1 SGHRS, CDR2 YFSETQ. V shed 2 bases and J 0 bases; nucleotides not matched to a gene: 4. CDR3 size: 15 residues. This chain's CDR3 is CASSFGTGVSYEQYF. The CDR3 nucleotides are TGCGCCAGCAGCTTCGGGACAGGAGTCTCCTACGAGCAGTACTTC.

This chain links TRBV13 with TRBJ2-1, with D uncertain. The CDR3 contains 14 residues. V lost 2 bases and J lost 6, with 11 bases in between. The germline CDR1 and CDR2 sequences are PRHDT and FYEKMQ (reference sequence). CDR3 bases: TGTGCCAGCAGCTTAATATACAGCCCCAATGAGCAGTTCTTC. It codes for CASSLIYSPNEQFF.

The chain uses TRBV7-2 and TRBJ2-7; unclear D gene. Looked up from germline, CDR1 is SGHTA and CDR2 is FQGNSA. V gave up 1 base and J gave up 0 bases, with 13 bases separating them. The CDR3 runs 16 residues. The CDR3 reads CASSLGGRLSSYEQYF. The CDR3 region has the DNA TGTGCCAGCAGCTTAGGCGGCAGGTTGAGCTCCTACGAGCAGTACTTC.

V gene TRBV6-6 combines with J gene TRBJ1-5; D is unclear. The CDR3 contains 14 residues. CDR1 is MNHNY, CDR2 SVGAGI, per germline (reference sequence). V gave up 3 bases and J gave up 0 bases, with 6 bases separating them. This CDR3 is CASSYANSNQPQHF. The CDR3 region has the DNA TGTGCCAGCAGTTATGCGAATAGCAATCAGCCCCAGCATTTT.

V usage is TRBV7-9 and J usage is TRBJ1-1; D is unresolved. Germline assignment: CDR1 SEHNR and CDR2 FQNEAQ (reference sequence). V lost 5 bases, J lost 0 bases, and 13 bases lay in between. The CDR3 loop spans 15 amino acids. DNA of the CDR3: TGTGCCAGCAGCGTCCTGGACCGCTTGAACACTGAAGCTTTCTTT. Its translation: CASSVLDRLNTEAFF.

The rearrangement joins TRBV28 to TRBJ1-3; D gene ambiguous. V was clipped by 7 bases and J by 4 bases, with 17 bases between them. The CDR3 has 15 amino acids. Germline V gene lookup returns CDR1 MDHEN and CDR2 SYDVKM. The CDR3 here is CASTLVTAAGNTIYF. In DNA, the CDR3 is TGTGCCAGCACTCTTGTAACTGCGGCCGGAAACACCATATATTTT.

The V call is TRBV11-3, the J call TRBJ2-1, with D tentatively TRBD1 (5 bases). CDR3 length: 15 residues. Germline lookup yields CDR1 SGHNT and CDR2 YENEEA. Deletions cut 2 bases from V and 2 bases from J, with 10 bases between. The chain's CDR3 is CASSLQGSTYNEQFF. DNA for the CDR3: TGTGCCAGCAGCTTACAGGGCTCAACCTACAATGAGCAGTTCTTC. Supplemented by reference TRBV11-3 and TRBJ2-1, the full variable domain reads EAGVVQSPRYKIIEKKQPVAFWCNPISGHNTLYWYLQNLGQGPELLIRYENEEAVDDSQLPKDRFSAERLKGVDSTLKIQPAELGDSAVYLCASSLQGSTYNEQFFGPGTRLTVL.

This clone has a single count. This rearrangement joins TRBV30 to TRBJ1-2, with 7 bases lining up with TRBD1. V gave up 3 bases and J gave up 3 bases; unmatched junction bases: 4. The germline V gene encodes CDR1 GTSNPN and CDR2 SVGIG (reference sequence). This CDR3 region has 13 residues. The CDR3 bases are TGTGCCTGGAGGCAAACAGGGGACTATGGCTACACCTTC. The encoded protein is CAWRQTGDYGYTF.